Below are 24 T cell receptor beta chains sequenced from a single sample in a study of Ad26.COV2.S vaccination and SARS-CoV-2 variants. Treatment here: 15 to 20 received Ad26.COV2.S at low or high dose, single or two shots; about 5 received placebo; per-sample allocation not given. Sampling occurred on day 63 after the first vaccine or placebo injection. Libraries were prepared by immunoSEQ multiplex PCR; TCRdb keeps only in-frame clonotypes and omits some of them. The sample yields some 400,000 clones, about 91% seen once. Here the sequenced sample was peripheral blood, taken in a trial of Ad26.COV2.S vaccine versus placebo. The origin of the receptors is a person between 18 and 59 years old who received the Ad26.COV2.S COVID-19 vaccine or a placebo.

This chain uses TRBV5-1 with TRBJ1-4; D unclear. V lost 0 bases and J lost 12, with 15 bases in between. The CDR3 sequence is 14 residues long. Germline lookup yields CDR1 SGHRS and CDR2 YFSETQ. The CDR3 protein is CASSLGGQLGELFF. The CDR3 nucleotides read TGCGCCAGCAGCTTGGGCGGGCAGCTGGGCGAACTGTTTTTT.

Note on this clone: One base away lies a much larger clone, so this may be a sequencing read error. The rearrangement links TRBV25-1 to TRBJ2-7; no definite D call. The length of the CDR3 is 11 residues. V shed 4 bases and J shed 0 bases, with 1 base lying between them. Germline CDR1 MGHDK, CDR2 SYGVNS. Here the CDR3 DNA reads TGTGCCAGCAGTGCCTCCTACGAGCAGTACTTC. This gives the protein CASSASYEQYF.

The V gene is TRBV6-2 or TRBV6-3, the J gene TRBJ2-7; the match to TRBD2 covers 7 bases. V shed 0 bases and J 6 bases; nucleotides not matched to a gene: 8. The CDR3 consists of 15 residues. Germline-derived CDR1 and CDR2 are MNHEY and SVGEGT. CDR3 in amino acids: CASSYSVSGNGEQYF. CDR3 sequence (DNA): TGTGCCAGCAGTTACTCGGTCAGCGGGAACGGCGAGCAGTACTTC.

The genes are TRBV5-4 and TRBJ1-2; a possible D gene is TRBD1 (5 bases). Germline V CDR1 and CDR2: SGHNT, YYREEE (reference sequence). V was clipped by 0 bases and J by 2 bases, with 8 bases between them. This CDR3 region has 14 residues. The CDR3 loop reads CASSLEDSNYGYTF. The CDR3 nucleotides read TGTGCCAGCAGCTTGGAAGACAGCAACTATGGCTACACCTTC.

The V gene is TRBV11-2, the J gene TRBJ2-1; no clear D. Germline V lookup: CDR1 SGHAT, CDR2 FQNNGV. The V gene lost 0 bases and the J gene lost 8 bases, with 8 bases spanning the gap. CDR3 length: 13 amino acids. CDR3 nucleotide sequence: TGTGCCAGCAGCTTAGAGATGGATTATGAGCAGTTCTTC. It specifies CASSLEMDYEQFF.

This clone was detected only once. The chain carries TRBV9 and TRBJ1-5; TRBD1 might be the D (6 bases). V was cut by 0 bases and J by 5 bases, with 9 bases left in between. This CDR3 comprises 14 residues. CDR1 and CDR2 (germline): SGDLS, YYNGEE. The CDR3 spells CASSVGSGDQPQHF. The CDR3, as DNA: TGTGCCAGCAGCGTAGGGTCAGGGGATCAGCCCCAGCATTTT.

This chain joins TRBV12-3 or TRBV12-4 and TRBJ2-1; D possibly uses TRBD1 or TRBD2 (5 bases each). V lost 3 bases and J 11 bases, leaving 8 bases between the germline ends. CDR3 length: 11 amino acids. The CDR3 sequence: CASSFGGKQFF. As DNA, the CDR3 is TGTGCCAGCAGTTTTGGGGGAAAGCAGTTCTTC.

In its sample, this clone was seen once. The J gene is TRBJ2-1, the V gene TRBV6-2 or TRBV6-3; D gene unclear. V was pared by 2 bases and J by 4 bases, with 12 bases between. Germline V gene sequence: CDR1 MNHEY, CDR2 SVGEGT. The CDR3 is 15 amino acids. CDR3 bases: TGTGCCAGCAGTTACGTTACGGCAGAATACAATGAGCAGTTCTTC. The encoded protein is CASSYVTAEYNEQFF.

V and J are TRBV12-3 or TRBV12-4 and TRBJ2-7; 8 nucleotides line up with TRBD2. CDR3 length equals 12 residues. Trimming cost V 5 bases and J 10 bases; bases outside gene matches: 7. The CDR3 region has the DNA TGTGCCAGCAGTCCCGGGGGGGGTCCTCAGTACTTC. Translating gives CASSPGGGPQYF.

The rearrangement links TRBV27 to TRBJ1-6; TRBD1 matches 7 bases. Losses at the gene ends were 6 bases for V and 0 bases for J; bases not matched to a gene: 2. This CDR3 has 15 amino acids. Germline V gene lookup returns CDR1 MNHEY and CDR2 SMNVEV (reference sequence). In DNA form, the CDR3 reads TGTGCCAGCAGGACAGGGAGCTCCTATAATTCACCCCTCCACTTT. It is translated as CASRTGSSYNSPLHF.

The J gene is TRBJ2-2, the V gene TRBV10-3; D is possibly TRBD1 or TRBD2 (5 bases each). Trimming stripped 5 bases from V and 7 bases from J, with 14 bases between. This CDR3 spans 14 amino acids. The germline V gene has CDR1 ENHRY and CDR2 SYGVKD. CDR3 nucleotide sequence: TGTGCCATCAGTTCGGGTGCTGGGGGCGGGGAGCTGTTTTTT. Its protein product is CAISSGAGGGELFF.

This chain connects TRBV2 to TRBJ2-7; no firm D call. The CDR3 consists of 14 residues. CDR1 SNHLY and CDR2 FYNNEI come from the germline V gene. The V end lost 7 bases, the J end lost 2 bases, and 15 bases lay between the germline ends. For the CDR3, the DNA is TGTGCCAGCACCAAGAACCAACGCACCTACGAGCAGTACTTC. As protein: CASTKNQRTYEQYF.

This clone was seen just once. The chain employs TRBV4-1 and TRBJ1-6; D is undetermined. Germline-derived CDR1 and CDR2 are MGHRA and YSYEKL. Deletions cut 1 base from V and 9 bases from J, with 4 bases between. The CDR3 has 12 residues. DNA for the CDR3: TGCGCCAGCAGCCAAGTAGGTTCACCCCTCCACTTT. It yields the protein CASSQVGSPLHF.

V and J are TRBV29-1 and TRBJ2-7; D perhaps matches TRBD2 (6 bases). With 4 bases removed from V and 5 bases from J, the gap between germline ends came to 15 bases. The CDR3 spans 13 residues. The germline CDR1 and CDR2 sequences are SQVTM and ANQGSEA. The CDR3 sequence: CSVGRGSRDEQYF. In nucleotides, the CDR3 is TGCAGCGTTGGGCGGGGCTCCAGGGACGAGCAGTACTTC.

The V call is TRBV3-1 (or the pseudogene TRBV3-2), the J call TRBJ1-2, with D uncertain. V gave up 2 bases and J gave up 3 bases, with 7 bases separating them. This CDR3 spans 13 amino acids. CDR1 LGHDT and CDR2 YNNKEL come from the germline V gene (reference sequence). The DNA of the CDR3 is TGTGCCAGCAGCCAACTATGGGACTATGGCTACACCTTC. Translation: CASSQLWDYGYTF.

The CDR3 protein is CASSRVSTDTQYF. CDR3 coding DNA: TGTGCCAGCAGTAGGGTGAGCACAGATACGCAGTATTTT. The V and J genes are TRBV28 and TRBJ2-3; D gene uncertain. The CDR3 totals 13 residues. V shed 5 bases and J shed 0 bases, with 6 bases lying between them. The germline CDR1 and CDR2 sequences are MDHEN and SYDVKM.

The CDR3 coding sequence is TGTGCCAGCAGCTTAGTTCTAGCGGGAGGGCGCAATGAGCAGTTCTTC. Its translation is CASSLVLAGGRNEQFF. The chain uses TRBV11-3 and TRBJ2-1; 12 nucleotides align to TRBD2. The CDR3 has 16 amino acids. Germline trimming cut 1 base from V and 6 bases from J; bases unmatched to any gene: 4. The V gene's germline CDR1 is SGHNT and CDR2 YENEEA.

The chain recombines TRBV12-3 or TRBV12-4 with TRBJ2-3; D may correspond to TRBD1 or TRBD2 (5 bases each). The CDR3 runs 12 residues. V lost 3 bases to trimming and J lost 5 bases, with 6 bases between them. CDR3 DNA sequence: TGTGCCAGCAGTTTTGGGGGAGATACGCAGTATTTT. Protein product: CASSFGGDTQYF.

This sequence joins TRBV2 and TRBJ2-2; no definite D call. Trimming took off 6 bases at V and 5 bases at J, with 10 bases between the two ends. CDR1 is SNHLY, CDR2 FYNNEI, per germline. The CDR3 runs to 13 residues. For the CDR3, the DNA is TGTGCCAGCAGCGAAACTGGGACCGGGGAGCTGTTTTTT. This codes for CASSETGTGELFF.

CDR3 nucleotide sequence: TGCGCCAGCGGCAGCGGTACCATTAGCACAGATACGCAGTATTTT. It specifies CASGSGTISTDTQYF. The chain has TRBV5-1 and TRBJ2-3; a possible D gene is TRBD2 (5 bases). The germline V gene has CDR1 SGHRS and CDR2 YFSETQ. The CDR3 extends over 15 amino acids. V dropped 7 bases and J dropped 0 bases, with 15 bases sitting between them.

This chain uses TRBV11-2 with TRBJ2-7; D gene ambiguous. V lost 0 bases, J lost 6 bases, and 9 bases lay in between. From germline, CDR1 is SGHAT and CDR2 FQNNGV. CDR3 length: 13 amino acids. The CDR3 DNA reads TGTGCCAGCAGCTTAGAGGTAGGGTTCGAGCAGTACTTC. Its translation: CASSLEVGFEQYF.

This clone has only one observation. The chain recombines TRBV10-3 with TRBJ2-1, with 13 bases lining up with TRBD2. V shed 0 bases, J shed 5 bases, and the junction held 1 base outside the gene matches. Germline CDR1 reads ENHRY; CDR2 reads SYGVKD. The CDR3 is 16 residues long. The chain's CDR3 is CAISESGLAGDNEQFF. The CDR3 DNA sequence: TGTGCCATCAGTGAGTCAGGACTAGCGGGAGACAATGAGCAGTTCTTC.

Written as DNA, the CDR3 is TGTGCCAGCAGCGTCGGGACAGGGTTCTATGGCTACACCTTC. Protein sequence: CASSVGTGFYGYTF. The chain joins TRBV9 to TRBJ1-2; TRBD1 agrees at 9 bases. CDR1 is SGDLS and CDR2 is YYNGEE in the germline V gene. J gave up 4 bases and V 2 bases, and 3 bases lay outside the gene matches. This CDR3 has 14 residues. Complete variable domain (other parts from reference TRBV9 and TRBJ1-2): DSGVTQTPKHLITATGQRVTLRCSPRSGDLSVYWYQQSLDQGLQFLIQYYNGEERAKGNILERFSAQQFPDLHSELNLSSLELGDSALYFCASSVGTGFYGYTFGSGTRLTVV.

CDR3 protein: CASSLWLAGENNEQFF. As DNA, the CDR3 is TGCGCCAGCAGCTTGTGGCTAGCGGGAGAAAACAATGAGCAGTTCTTC. The chain recombines TRBV5-1 with TRBJ2-1; TRBD2 matches at 10 bases. V trimming: 1 base; J trimming: 5 bases; junction bases outside the gene matches: 6. This CDR3 is built from 16 residues. Germline V CDR1 and CDR2: SGHRS, YFSETQ. Drawing the rest from reference TRBV5-1 and TRBJ2-1, the complete variable domain is KAGVTQTPRYLIKTRGQQVTLSCSPISGHRSVSWYQQTPGQGLQFLFEYFSETQRNKGNFPGRFSGRQFSNSRSEMNVSTLELGDSALYLCASSLWLAGENNEQFFGPGTRLTVL.